This TCR beta chain was identified in a study of T cell repertoires in cytomegalovirus infection. Study results and limitations: Based on cumulative public TCR beta family frequency, carriers of CMV plus the relevant HLA were identified.

Looked up from germline, CDR1 is MNHEY and CDR2 is SVGAGI. V shed 5 bases and J shed 6 bases, with 20 bases lying between them. This CDR3 contains 15 residues. TCRdb re-called the reads through MiXCR, storing one row per CDR3 protein. The sample records fewer than 850,000 distinct CDR3 sequences, under 35% being singletons. This clonotype was detected a few times. The antigen remains unidentified. The sequence derives from a human donor in good health (CMV status not recorded). Some clones in this sample may be carry-over from other donors' samples. This rearrangement joins TRBV6-5 to TRBJ2-7, with D unclear. Sequencing was performed on cultured CD8+ T cells from PBMCs, taken from culture after CMV antigen stimulation. This CDR3 reads CASSPRRRPAIEQYF. The CDR3 DNA reads TGTGCCAGCAGTCCTAGGAGACGACCGGCCATCGAGCAGTACTTC.